The 25 T cell receptor beta chains in this list originate from one sample, sequenced in a study of T cells in Graves' hyperthyroidism and ophthalmopathy. Template material for amplifying TCR beta CDR3 regions consisted of RNA transcripts. With the HTBI primer set, the TCR CDR3 went through a first round of RT-PCR. TCRdb fed the multiplex PCR reads into MiXCR, producing one record per CDR3 protein. This sample has about 640,000 distinct CDR3 sequences, with 13% to 15% found just once. Sample: blood. These receptors were collected from a woman aged 45-60 years with Graves' ophthalmopathy.

This clonotype showed up many times. The chain joins TRBV28 to TRBJ1-1; 7 bases are shared with TRBD1. The V and J ends lost 10 bases and 6 bases, in that order; junction bases with no gene match: 14. Germline CDR1 MDHEN, CDR2 SYDVKM. This CDR3 spans 14 amino acids. CDR3 sequence (DNA): TGTGCCACAGGGGGGGCCTATGTTTCATCTGAAGCTTTCTTT. Translated, it gives CATGGAYVSSEAFF. Filled out from reference TRBV28 and TRBJ1-1, the complete variable domain reads DVKVTQSSRYLVKRTGEKVFLECVQDMDHENMFWYRQDPGLGLRLIYFSYDVKMKEKGDIPEGYSVSREKKERFSLILESASTNQTSMYLCATGGAYVSSEAFFGQGTRLTVV.

This clonotype was counted between two and nine times. The CDR3 spells CASSITGAGNTIYF. CDR3 DNA: TGTGCCAGTAGTATTACAGGGGCTGGAAACACCATATATTTT. The chain couples TRBV19 to TRBJ1-3, with 7 bases aligning to TRBD1. The CDR3 loop spans 14 amino acids. Germline-derived CDR1 and CDR2 are LNHDA and SQIVND (reference sequence). Losses at the gene ends were 3 bases for V and 2 bases for J; bases not matched to a gene: 1.

The table lists this clonotype with a few counts. J is TRBJ1-2 and V is TRBV14; 7 nucleotides match TRBD1. V lost 2 bases and J lost 4; bases outside the gene matches: 4. Germline-derived CDR1 and CDR2 are SGHDN and FVKESK. This CDR3 spans 14 amino acids. The CDR3 reads CASSQNRGFYGYTF. The DNA of the CDR3 is TGTGCCAGCAGCCAAAACAGGGGTTTCTATGGCTACACCTTC. Full variable domain (missing parts from reference TRBV14 and TRBJ1-2): EAGVTQFPSHSVIEKGQTVTLRCDPISGHDNLYWYRRVMGKEIKFLLHFVKESKQDESGMPNNRFLAERTGGTYSTLKVQPAELEDSGVYFCASSQNRGFYGYTFGSGTRLTVV.

This clonotype appeared many times. V usage is TRBV18 and J usage is TRBJ2-7; no definite D call. From germline, CDR1 is KGHSH and CDR2 LQKENI. Between the trimmed V and J ends, which lost 5 bases and 5 bases, there was a span of 13 bases. CDR3 length: 13 residues. CDR3 bases: TGTGCCAGCTCATCAACCCAGGTCGACGAGCAGTACTTC. Translated: CASSSTQVDEQYF.

This clonotype showed up just a few times. The chain has TRBV6-2 or TRBV6-3 and TRBJ2-1; 15 nucleotides match TRBD2. Trimming cost V 6 bases and J 9 bases; bases outside gene matches: 6. CDR3 length: 15 residues. CDR1 MNHEY and CDR2 SVGEGT come from the germline V gene. The CDR3 DNA reads as TGTGCCAGCAGCCGGACTAGCGGGAGGGAGGGTGAGCAGTTCTTC. Encoded protein: CASSRTSGREGEQFF.

Regarding this clonotype: Possible read error: a much larger clone is one base away. The V gene is TRBV20-1, the J gene TRBJ2-5; 7 bases align to TRBD1. This CDR3 has 13 residues. The junction had 8 bases not matched to a gene; V was cut back by 5 bases and J by 5 bases. Germline CDR1 is DFQATT and CDR2 is SNEGSKA (reference sequence). The CDR3: CSAGTRGLETQYF. The CDR3 bases are TGCAGTGCTGGTACCAGGGGGTTGGAGACCCAGTACTTC.

Ten or more counts support this clonotype. This sequence joins TRBV9 and TRBJ1-2, with a possible D match to TRBD1 (5 bases). CDR3 size: 16 residues. V lost 4 bases and J lost 2, with 18 bases in between. Looked up from germline, CDR1 is SGDLS and CDR2 is YYNGEE. The chain's CDR3 is CASSSGGLYPNYGYTF. The CDR3 DNA sequence: TGTGCCAGCAGCTCGGGGGGACTCTACCCGAACTATGGCTACACCTTC.

The sample holds many counts of this clonotype. V is TRBV5-1 and J is TRBJ2-2; 7 nucleotides agree with TRBD1. The CDR3 covers 17 residues. With V trimmed by 1 base and J by 0 bases, 6 bases remained unmatched. CDR1 and CDR2 from the germline V gene are SGHRS and YFSETQ. The CDR3 spells CASSLRQGRTNTGELFF. The CDR3, as DNA: TGCGCCAGCAGCTTGAGACAGGGCAGGACGAACACCGGGGAGCTGTTTTTT.

The V and J genes are TRBV20-1 and TRBJ2-1; D remains ambiguous. Trimming stripped 5 bases from V and 7 bases from J, with 9 bases between. Germline V CDR1 and CDR2: DFQATT, SNEGSKA (reference sequence). The CDR3 contains 11 residues. The CDR3 bases are TGCAGTGCTCTCAGTCATAATGAGCAGTTCTTC. This gives the protein CSALSHNEQFF.

This sequence joins TRBV19 and TRBJ2-7; tentatively, D is TRBD2 (5 bases). The CDR3 totals 14 residues. The germline CDR1 and CDR2 sequences are LNHDA and SQIVND (reference sequence). Trimming pared 9 bases from V and 0 bases from J, leaving 15 bases between. The CDR3 DNA is TGTGCCAGCGGGAACAGCGCCAGCTCCTACGAGCAGTACTTC. It encodes CASGNSASSYEQYF.

The genes are TRBV19 and TRBJ2-7, with TRBD2 matching 12 bases. With 6 bases clipped from V and 6 bases from J, the junction kept 12 bases outside the gene matches. Per germline, CDR1 LNHDA and CDR2 SQIVND (reference sequence). The CDR3 spans 16 residues. This CDR3 reads CASSIRRLAGVLEQYF. CDR3 nucleotides: TGTGCCAGTAGCATCCGGAGACTAGCGGGAGTTCTCGAGCAGTACTTC.

In this sample, this clonotype turned up many times. V is TRBV15 and J is TRBJ1-4; perhaps TRBD1 as D (5 bases). Per the germline V gene, CDR1 is LNHNV and CDR2 is YYDKDF (reference sequence). The CDR3 has 15 residues. Trimming left V 0 bases short and J 5 bases short, with 10 bases between. The CDR3 region is CATSREGAENEKLFF. The CDR3 DNA reads as TGTGCCACCAGCAGAGAAGGGGCAGAGAATGAAAAACTGTTTTTT.

This clonotype was seen many times. This chain links TRBV12-3 or TRBV12-4 with TRBJ1-1; D is unclear. V was pared by 5 bases and J by 6 bases, with 13 bases between. The CDR3 contains 13 residues. The CDR3 here is CASSKTVISEAFF. In DNA form, the CDR3 reads TGTGCCAGCAGTAAGACGGTGATCTCTGAAGCTTTCTTT.

This clonotype was detected many times. J is TRBJ2-7 and V is TRBV5-1, with D possibly matching TRBD1 (6 bases). This CDR3 is 16 amino acids long. Germline V gene lookup returns CDR1 SGHRS and CDR2 YFSETQ. The V end was cut by 4 bases, the J end by 3 bases, with 20 bases between. CDR3 region: CASSVTTGTTNYEQYF. The CDR3 DNA is TGCGCCAGCAGCGTTACGACCGGGACAACCAACTACGAGCAGTACTTC.

This clonotype was seen repeatedly, ten times or more. The rearrangement uses TRBV28 and TRBJ2-7; 7 bases map to TRBD1. From germline, CDR1 is MDHEN and CDR2 SYDVKM. After removal of 6 bases from V and 3 bases from J, the junction contained 5 bases not matched to a gene. This CDR3 has 13 amino acids. The CDR3 sequence: CASRATGDYEQYF. CDR3 in DNA: TGTGCCAGCAGGGCCACAGGGGACTACGAGCAGTACTTC. Together with reference TRBV28 and TRBJ2-7, the CDR3 gives the full variable domain: DVKVTQSSRYLVKRTGEKVFLECVQDMDHENMFWYRQDPGLGLRLIYFSYDVKMKEKGDIPEGYSVSREKKERFSLILESASTNQTSMYLCASRATGDYEQYFGPGTRLTVT.

This clonotype appeared a few times. The chain combines TRBV4-2 with TRBJ1-6; maybe TRBD1 (6 bases). The CDR3 runs 14 residues. Trimming pared 4 bases from V and 11 bases from J, leaving 15 bases between. Per germline, CDR1 LGHNA and CDR2 YNFKEQ. CDR3 sequence reads: CASSPSGGSAPLHF. The CDR3 DNA reads as TGTGCCAGCAGCCCCTCGGGGGGCTCAGCACCCCTCCACTTT.

The genes are TRBV13 and TRBJ2-1; 9 bases line up with TRBD1. Germline lookup yields CDR1 PRHDT and CDR2 FYEKMQ (reference sequence). The CDR3 consists of 15 residues. With V trimmed by 3 bases and J by 9 bases, 9 bases remained unmatched. CDR3 residues: CASSLTGGSLGEQFF. The CDR3 DNA reads as TGTGCCAGCAGCTTGACAGGGGGGTCCTTGGGTGAGCAGTTCTTC.

The J gene is TRBJ1-3, the V gene TRBV28, with TRBD1 as a possible D gene (6 bases). This CDR3 has 15 amino acids. V dropped 6 bases and J dropped 3 bases, with 15 bases sitting between them. Germline V gene data show CDR1 as MDHEN and CDR2 as SYDVKM. CDR3 in amino acids: CASRMGGASGNTIYF. Written as DNA, the CDR3 is TGTGCCAGCAGAATGGGGGGGGCGAGTGGAAACACCATATATTTT.

This clonotype showed up many times. J is TRBJ2-7 and V is TRBV5-1, with 11 bases matching TRBD2. The CDR3 has 14 amino acids. Trimming cost V 2 bases and J 5 bases; bases outside gene matches: 3. Germline lookup yields CDR1 SGHRS and CDR2 YFSETQ. CDR3 residues: CASSLTSGSNEQYF. Here the CDR3 DNA reads TGCGCCAGCAGCTTAACTAGCGGGAGCAACGAGCAGTACTTC.

V is TRBV24-1 and J is TRBJ2-6; tentative D call: TRBD2 (5 bases). V was trimmed by 5 bases and J by 1 base, leaving 8 bases between them. The CDR3 loop spans 15 amino acids. In germline, CDR1 is KGHDR, CDR2 SFDVKD. DNA for the CDR3: TGTGCCACCAGTGCCCCGGGGTCTGGGGCCAACGTCCTGACTTTC. The encoded protein is CATSAPGSGANVLTF.

This chain connects TRBV19 to TRBJ2-1, with TRBD2 matching over 9 bases. This CDR3 has 16 amino acids. Per germline, CDR1 LNHDA and CDR2 SQIVND (reference sequence). V lost 3 bases and J lost 0; bases outside the gene matches: 3. CDR3 coding DNA: TGTGCCAGTAGTATCCGTAGCGGGGGCTCCTACAATGAGCAGTTCTTC. Translating gives CASSIRSGGSYNEQFF. The complete variable domain, with remaining parts taken from reference TRBV19 and TRBJ2-1, reads DGGITQSPKYLFRKEGQNVTLSCEQNLNHDAMYWYRQDPGQGLRLIYYSQIVNDFQKGDIAEGYSVSREKKESFPLTVTSAQKNPTAFYLCASSIRSGGSYNEQFFGPGTRLTVL.

This clonotype was observed a few times. The chain couples TRBV29-1 to TRBJ2-7, with 14 positions matching TRBD2. The CDR3 contains 15 residues. J lost 3 bases, V lost 1 base, and 2 bases had no gene match. Germline lookup yields CDR1 SQVTM and CDR2 ANQGSEA. CDR3 nucleotide sequence: TGCAGCGTTGAAGCCGGGACTAGCGGGAGCTACGAGCAGTACTTC. Residues: CSVEAGTSGSYEQYF.

This clonotype showed up many times. The chain recombines TRBV7-9 with TRBJ2-3; 9 positions agree with TRBD1. The V gene's germline CDR1 is SEHNR and CDR2 FQNEAQ (reference sequence). The trim removed 0 bases at V and 6 bases at J, leaving 1 base unmatched. The CDR3 is 14 residues long. This CDR3 reads CASSLAGTGDTQYF. Here the CDR3 DNA reads TGTGCCAGCAGCTTAGCCGGGACAGGGGATACGCAGTATTTT. Full variable domain (missing parts from reference TRBV7-9 and TRBJ2-3): DTGVSQNPRHKITKRGQNVTFRCDPISEHNRLYWYRQTLGQGPEFLTYFQNEAQLEKSRLLSDRFSAERPKGSFSTLEIQRTEQGDSAMYLCASSLAGTGDTQYFGPGTRLTVL.

V and J are TRBV10-3 and TRBJ1-2; D is undetermined. Germline CDR1 ENHRY, CDR2 SYGVKD. V was cut by 7 bases and J by 5 bases, with 11 bases left in between. This CDR3 spans 12 amino acids. The CDR3, as DNA: TGTGCCATCAAAGAGATTGGGTATGGCTACACCTTC. Translating gives CAIKEIGYGYTF.

V gene TRBV7-2 combines with J gene TRBJ2-7, with D perhaps given as TRBD1 or TRBD2 (5 bases each). Trimming took 1 base from V and 2 from J, leaving 18 bases between them. Per germline, CDR1 SGHTA and CDR2 FQGNSA. The CDR3 is made up of 17 amino acids. The CDR3 region is CASSLDPGLSPTYEQYF. As DNA, the CDR3 is TGTGCCAGCAGCTTAGATCCGGGGCTTTCACCCACCTACGAGCAGTACTTC.